This TCR beta chain was sequenced during a study of response to subunit inactivated influenza vaccine. Findings and limits, study-wide: Few additional T cells are recruited per seasonal influenza vaccination, authors suggested.

Germline values: CDR1 SGHRS, CDR2 YFSETQ. The CDR3 loop spans 15 amino acids. After removal of 2 bases from V and 4 bases from J, the junction contained 9 bases not matched to a gene. TCRdb re-derived calls from the RT-PCR reads in MiXCR, one entry per CDR3 protein. Counted here are about 700,000 distinct CDR3 sequences, approximately 14% occurring once; the ten biggest clones make up less than 7%. Concerning this clonotype itself: The antigen remains unidentified.

The rearrangement links TRBV5-1 to TRBJ2-7, with 7 bases aligning to TRBD2. Sequenced material: PBMCs from blood, taken 14 days before vaccination. This sequence originates from a man aged 50 or older who received an inactivated influenza vaccine. CDR3 in amino acids: CASSLESSGPYEQYF. CDR3 nucleotide sequence: TGCGCCAGCAGCTTAGAGTCTAGCGGACCATACGAGCAGTACTTC.